The clone carrying this TCR beta chain was seen repeatedly, ten times or more. Its antigen is not identified. Per germline, CDR1 SGHTA and CDR2 FQGNSA. This CDR3 comprises 16 residues. V was trimmed by 1 base and J by 6 bases, leaving 16 bases between them. The sample is drawn from a study of read filtering for tumor transcriptome and immune sequencing. In the study overall: After DNase treatment, RNA was made into whole-transcriptome libraries.

Notes on the study in general: About 81.9% of IR-seq clonotypes had a single read, yet these held about 3.6% of reads.

From roughly 400 ng of RNA, a library with molecular barcoded alpha/delta and beta/gamma adaptors was made. TCRdb re-called the reads with MiXCR, one entry per CDR3 protein. The sample consists of around 50,000 distinct CDR3 sequences, 20% to 25% of them appearing once. The chain combines TRBV7-2 with TRBJ1-5, with unresolved D. This receptor was obtained from a donor at least 40 years old with multiple myeloma. The sample was a population of CD138-negative cells sorted from bone marrow. In nucleotides, the CDR3 is TGTGCCAGCAGCTTAGTTGGAGGGCTGAACGGTCAGCCCCAGCATTTT. Protein sequence: CASSLVGGLNGQPQHF.